This T cell receptor (beta chain) is drawn from a study of T cells after yellow fever vaccination. MiXCR, run by TCRdb on the 5' RACE reads, gives a single entry per CDR3 protein. The sample has approximately 120,000 distinct CDR3 sequences, 6.5% to 8% seen once. Germline CDR1 and CDR2: SGHVS and FNYEAQ. The CDR3 has 16 amino acids. V was pared by 11 bases and J by 3 bases, with 14 bases of the junction left unmatched. The source is a man aged 18 to 29 who received the YFV17D yellow fever vaccine. The chain couples TRBV7-6 to TRBJ2-2; 8 bases map to TRBD1. The sample here was CD4+ T cells sorted from PBMCs, taken roughly 10 days after the first yellow fever vaccination. The CDR3 loop is CACLPVDREDTGELFF. DNA of the CDR3: TGTGCCTGCCTCCCAGTGGACAGGGAGGACACCGGGGAGCTGTTTTTT.